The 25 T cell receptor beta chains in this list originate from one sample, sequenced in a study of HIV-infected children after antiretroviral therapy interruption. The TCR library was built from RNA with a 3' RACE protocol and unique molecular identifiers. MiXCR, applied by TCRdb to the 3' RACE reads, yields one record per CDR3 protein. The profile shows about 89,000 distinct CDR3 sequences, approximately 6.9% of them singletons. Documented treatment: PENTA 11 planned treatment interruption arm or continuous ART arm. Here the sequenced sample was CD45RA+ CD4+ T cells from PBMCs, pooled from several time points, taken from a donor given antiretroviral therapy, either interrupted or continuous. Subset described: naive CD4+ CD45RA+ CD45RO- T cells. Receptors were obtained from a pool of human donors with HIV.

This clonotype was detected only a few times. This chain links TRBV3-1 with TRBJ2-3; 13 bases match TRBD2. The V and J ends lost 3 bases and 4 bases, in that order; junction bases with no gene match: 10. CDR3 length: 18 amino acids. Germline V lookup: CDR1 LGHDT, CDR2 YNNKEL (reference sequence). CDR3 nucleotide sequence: TGTGCCAGCAGCCAGGACACTAGCGGGGGGGCCGGCCCAGATACGCAGTATTTT. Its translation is CASSQDTSGGAGPDTQYF.

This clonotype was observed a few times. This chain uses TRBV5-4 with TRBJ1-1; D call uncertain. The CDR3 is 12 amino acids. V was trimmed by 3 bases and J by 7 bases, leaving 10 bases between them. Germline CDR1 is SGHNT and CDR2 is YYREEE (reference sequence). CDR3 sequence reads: CASSSYLDEAFF. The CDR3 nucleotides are TGTGCCAGCAGCTCCTACCTGGATGAAGCTTTCTTT. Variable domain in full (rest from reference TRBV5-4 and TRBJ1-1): ETGVTQSPTHLIKTRGQQVTLRCSSQSGHNTVSWYQQALGQGPQFIFQYYREEENGRGNFPPRFSGLQFPNYSSELNVNALELDDSALYLCASSSYLDEAFFGQGTRLTVV.

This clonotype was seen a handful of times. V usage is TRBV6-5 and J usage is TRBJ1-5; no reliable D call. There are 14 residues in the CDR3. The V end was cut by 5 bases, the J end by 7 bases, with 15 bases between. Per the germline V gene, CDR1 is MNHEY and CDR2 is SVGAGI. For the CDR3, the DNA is TGTGCCAGCAGTGTTGACCGGACGGGGCAGCCCCAGCATTTT. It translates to CASSVDRTGQPQHF.

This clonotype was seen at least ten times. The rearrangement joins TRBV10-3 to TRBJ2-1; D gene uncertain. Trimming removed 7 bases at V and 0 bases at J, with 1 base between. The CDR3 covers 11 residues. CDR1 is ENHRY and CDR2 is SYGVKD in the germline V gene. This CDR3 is CAINSYNEQFF. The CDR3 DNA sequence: TGTGCCATCAACTCCTACAATGAGCAGTTCTTC.

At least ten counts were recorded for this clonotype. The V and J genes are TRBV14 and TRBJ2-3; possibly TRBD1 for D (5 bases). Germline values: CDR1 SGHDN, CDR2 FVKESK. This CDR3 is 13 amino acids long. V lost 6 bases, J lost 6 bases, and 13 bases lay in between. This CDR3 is CASSRQGLDTQYF. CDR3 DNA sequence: TGTGCCAGCAGTAGGCAGGGATTGGATACGCAGTATTTT.

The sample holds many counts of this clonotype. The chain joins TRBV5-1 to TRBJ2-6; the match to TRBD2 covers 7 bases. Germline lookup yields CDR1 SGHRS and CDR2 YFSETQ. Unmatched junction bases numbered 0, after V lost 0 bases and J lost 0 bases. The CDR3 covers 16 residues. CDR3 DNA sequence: TGCGCCAGCAGCTTGGCGGGGGGCTCTGGGGCCAACGTCCTGACTTTC. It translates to CASSLAGGSGANVLTF.

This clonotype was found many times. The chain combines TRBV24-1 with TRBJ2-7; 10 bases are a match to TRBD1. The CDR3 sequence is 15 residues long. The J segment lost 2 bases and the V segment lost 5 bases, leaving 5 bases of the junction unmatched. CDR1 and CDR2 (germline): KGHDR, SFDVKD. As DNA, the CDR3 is TGTGCCACCAGTGGGACAGGGGGTCCCCCCTACGAGCAGTACTTC. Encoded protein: CATSGTGGPPYEQYF.

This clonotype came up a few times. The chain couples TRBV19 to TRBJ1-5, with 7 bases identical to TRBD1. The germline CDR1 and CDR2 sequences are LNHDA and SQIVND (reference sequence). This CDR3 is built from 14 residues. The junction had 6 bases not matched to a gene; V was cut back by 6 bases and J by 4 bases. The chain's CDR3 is CASRIQGRNQPQHF. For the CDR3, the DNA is TGTGCCAGTAGGATACAGGGGCGAAATCAGCCCCAGCATTTT.

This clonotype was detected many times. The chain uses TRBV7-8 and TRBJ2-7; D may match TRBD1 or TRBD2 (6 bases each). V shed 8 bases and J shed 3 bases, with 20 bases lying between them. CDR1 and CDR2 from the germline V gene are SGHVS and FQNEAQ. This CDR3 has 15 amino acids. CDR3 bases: TGTGCCAGCCAAATCCAACGGGGGCTGGGCTACGAGCAGTACTTC. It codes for CASQIQRGLGYEQYF.

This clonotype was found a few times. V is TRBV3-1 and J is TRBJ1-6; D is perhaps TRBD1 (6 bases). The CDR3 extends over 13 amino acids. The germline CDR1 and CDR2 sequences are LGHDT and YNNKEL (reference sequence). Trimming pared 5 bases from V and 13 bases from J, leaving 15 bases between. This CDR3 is CASSVLDSRPLHF. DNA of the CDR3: TGTGCCAGCAGCGTCCTGGACAGTCGGCCCCTCCACTTT.

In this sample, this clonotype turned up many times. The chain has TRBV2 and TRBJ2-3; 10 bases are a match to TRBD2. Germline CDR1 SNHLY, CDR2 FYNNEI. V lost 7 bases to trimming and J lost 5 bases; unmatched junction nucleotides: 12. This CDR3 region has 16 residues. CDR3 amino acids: CASTLAPKREGDTQYF. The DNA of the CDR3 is TGTGCCAGCACCCTCGCCCCCAAGCGGGAGGGAGATACGCAGTATTTT.

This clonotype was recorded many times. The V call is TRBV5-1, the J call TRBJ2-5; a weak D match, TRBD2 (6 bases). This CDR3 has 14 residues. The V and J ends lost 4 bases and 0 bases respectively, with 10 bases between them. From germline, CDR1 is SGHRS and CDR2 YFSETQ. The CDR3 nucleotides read TGCGCCAGCAGCGTCGGGACTTACCAAGAGACCCAGTACTTC. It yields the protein CASSVGTYQETQYF. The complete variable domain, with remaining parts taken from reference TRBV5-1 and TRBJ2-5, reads KAGVTQTPRYLIKTRGQQVTLSCSPISGHRSVSWYQQTPGQGLQFLFEYFSETQRNKGNFPGRFSGRQFSNSRSEMNVSTLELGDSALYLCASSVGTYQETQYFGPGTRLLVL.

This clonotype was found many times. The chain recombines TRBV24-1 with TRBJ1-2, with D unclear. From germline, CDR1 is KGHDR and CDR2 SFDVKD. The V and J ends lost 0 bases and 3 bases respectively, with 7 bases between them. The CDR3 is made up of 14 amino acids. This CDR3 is CATSDLRRDYGYTF. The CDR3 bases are TGTGCCACCAGTGATTTGCGAAGGGACTATGGCTACACCTTC.

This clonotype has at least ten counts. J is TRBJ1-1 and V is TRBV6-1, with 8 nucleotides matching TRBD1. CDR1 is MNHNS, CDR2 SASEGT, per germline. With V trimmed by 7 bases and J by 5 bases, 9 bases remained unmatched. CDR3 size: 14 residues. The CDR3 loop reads CASMANTGGTEAFF. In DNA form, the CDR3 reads TGTGCCAGCATGGCCAACACAGGGGGTACTGAAGCTTTCTTT.

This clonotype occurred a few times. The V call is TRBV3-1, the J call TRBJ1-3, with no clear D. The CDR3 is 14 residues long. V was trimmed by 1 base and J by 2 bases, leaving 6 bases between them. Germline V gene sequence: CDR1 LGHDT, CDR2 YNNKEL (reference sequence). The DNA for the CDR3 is TGTGCCAGCAGCCAAGGTGGGACTGGAAACACCATATATTTT. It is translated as CASSQGGTGNTIYF. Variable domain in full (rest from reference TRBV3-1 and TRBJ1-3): DTAVSQTPKYLVTQMGNDKSIKCEQNLGHDTMYWYKQDSKKFLKIMFSYNNKELIINETVPNRFSPKSPDKAHLNLHINSLELGDSAVYFCASSQGGTGNTIYFGEGSWLTVV.

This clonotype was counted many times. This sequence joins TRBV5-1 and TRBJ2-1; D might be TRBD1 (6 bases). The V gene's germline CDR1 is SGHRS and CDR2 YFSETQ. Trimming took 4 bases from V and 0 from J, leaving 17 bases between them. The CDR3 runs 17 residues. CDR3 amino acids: CASSRSGHRSSYNEQFF. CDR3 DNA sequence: TGCGCCAGCAGCCGTTCGGGACACCGAAGCTCCTACAATGAGCAGTTCTTC.

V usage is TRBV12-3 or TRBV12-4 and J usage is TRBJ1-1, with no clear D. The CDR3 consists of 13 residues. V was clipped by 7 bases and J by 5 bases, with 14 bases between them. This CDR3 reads CASTLTQRTEAFF. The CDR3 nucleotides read TGTGCCAGCACCTTGACGCAGCGGACTGAAGCTTTCTTT.

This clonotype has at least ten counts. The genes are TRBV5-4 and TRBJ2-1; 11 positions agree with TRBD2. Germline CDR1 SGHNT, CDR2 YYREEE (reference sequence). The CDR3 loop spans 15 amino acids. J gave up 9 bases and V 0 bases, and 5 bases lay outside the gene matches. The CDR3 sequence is CASSLATLAGGEQFF. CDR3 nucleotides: TGTGCCAGCAGCTTGGCTACTCTAGCGGGGGGTGAGCAGTTCTTC.

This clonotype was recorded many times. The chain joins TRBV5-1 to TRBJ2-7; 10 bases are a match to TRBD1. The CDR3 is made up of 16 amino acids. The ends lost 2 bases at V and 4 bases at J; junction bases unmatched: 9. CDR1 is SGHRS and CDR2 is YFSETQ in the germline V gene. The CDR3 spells CASSLGAGTGVYEQYF. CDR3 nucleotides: TGCGCCAGCAGCTTAGGAGCCGGGACAGGGGTTTACGAGCAGTACTTC.

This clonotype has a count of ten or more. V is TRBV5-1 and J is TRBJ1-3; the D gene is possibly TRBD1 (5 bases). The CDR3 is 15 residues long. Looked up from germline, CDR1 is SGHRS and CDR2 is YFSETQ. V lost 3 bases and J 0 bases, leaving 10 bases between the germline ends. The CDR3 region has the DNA TGCGCCAGCAGCTCGGGACCGGTCTCTGGAAACACCATATATTTT. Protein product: CASSSGPVSGNTIYF.

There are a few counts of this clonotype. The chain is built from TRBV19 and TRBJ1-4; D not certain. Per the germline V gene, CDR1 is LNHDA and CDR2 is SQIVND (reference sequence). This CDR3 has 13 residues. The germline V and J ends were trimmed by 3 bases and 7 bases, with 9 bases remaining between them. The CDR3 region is CASSISGFEKLFF. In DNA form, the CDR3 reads TGTGCCAGTAGTATTTCGGGGTTTGAAAAACTGTTTTTT. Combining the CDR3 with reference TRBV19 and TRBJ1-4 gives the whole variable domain DGGITQSPKYLFRKEGQNVTLSCEQNLNHDAMYWYRQDPGQGLRLIYYSQIVNDFQKGDIAEGYSVSREKKESFPLTVTSAQKNPTAFYLCASSISGFEKLFFGSGTQLSVL.

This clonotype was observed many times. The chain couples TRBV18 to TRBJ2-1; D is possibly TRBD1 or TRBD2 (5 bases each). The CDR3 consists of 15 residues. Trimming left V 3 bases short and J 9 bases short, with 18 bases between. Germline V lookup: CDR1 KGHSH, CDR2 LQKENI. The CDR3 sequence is CASSPSGTVGGEQFF. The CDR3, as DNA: TGTGCCAGCTCACCGTCCGGGACCGTCGGTGGTGAGCAGTTCTTC.

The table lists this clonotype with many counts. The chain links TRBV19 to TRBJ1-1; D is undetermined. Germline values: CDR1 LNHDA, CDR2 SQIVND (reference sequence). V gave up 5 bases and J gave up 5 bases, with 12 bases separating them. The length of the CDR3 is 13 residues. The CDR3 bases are TGTGCCAGTAGTTCACGGACTGGGACTGAAGCTTTCTTT. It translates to CASSSRTGTEAFF.

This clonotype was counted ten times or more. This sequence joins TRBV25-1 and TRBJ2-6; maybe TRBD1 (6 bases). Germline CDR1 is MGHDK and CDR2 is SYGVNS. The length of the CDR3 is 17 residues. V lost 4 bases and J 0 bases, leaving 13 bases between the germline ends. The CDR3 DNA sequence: TGTGCCAGCAGTGCTCCGGGACAACGCTCTGGGGCCAACGTCCTGACTTTC. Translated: CASSAPGQRSGANVLTF. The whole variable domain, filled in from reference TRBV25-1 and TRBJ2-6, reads EADIYQTPRYLVIGTGKKITLECSQTMGHDKMYWYQQDPGMELHLIHYSYGVNSTEKGDLSSESTVSRIRTEHFPLTLESARPSHTSQYLCASSAPGQRSGANVLTFGAGSRLTVL.

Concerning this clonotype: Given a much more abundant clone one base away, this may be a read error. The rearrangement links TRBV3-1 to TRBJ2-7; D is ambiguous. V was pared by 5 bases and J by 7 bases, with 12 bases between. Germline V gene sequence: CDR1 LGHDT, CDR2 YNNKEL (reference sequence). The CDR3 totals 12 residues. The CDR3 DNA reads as TGTGCCAGCAGCTATGGGATTACGGAGCAGTACTTC. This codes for CASSYGITEQYF.